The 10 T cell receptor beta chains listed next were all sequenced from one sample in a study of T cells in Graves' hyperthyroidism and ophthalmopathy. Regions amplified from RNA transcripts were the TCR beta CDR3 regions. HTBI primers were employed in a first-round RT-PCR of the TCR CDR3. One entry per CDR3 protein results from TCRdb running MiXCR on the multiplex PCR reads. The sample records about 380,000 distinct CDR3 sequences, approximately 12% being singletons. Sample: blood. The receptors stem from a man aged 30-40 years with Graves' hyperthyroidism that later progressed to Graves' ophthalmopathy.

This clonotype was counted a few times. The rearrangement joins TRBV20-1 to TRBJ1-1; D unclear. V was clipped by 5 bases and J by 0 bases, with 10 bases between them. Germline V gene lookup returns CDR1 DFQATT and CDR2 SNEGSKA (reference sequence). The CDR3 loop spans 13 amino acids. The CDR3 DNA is TGCAGTGCTCCCTATTCCCTGAACACTGAAGCTTTCTTT. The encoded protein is CSAPYSLNTEAFF.

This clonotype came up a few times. The CDR3 coding sequence is TGCAGCGTTGAAGACGAGGTTGAGGGCGGCTATGGCTACACCTTC. Amino acid sequence: CSVEDEVEGGYGYTF. The chain recombines TRBV29-1 with TRBJ1-2; D gene uncertain. Trimming cost V 0 bases and J 4 bases, with 15 bases left between them. The CDR3 contains 15 residues. CDR1 is SQVTM and CDR2 is ANQGSEA in the germline V gene.

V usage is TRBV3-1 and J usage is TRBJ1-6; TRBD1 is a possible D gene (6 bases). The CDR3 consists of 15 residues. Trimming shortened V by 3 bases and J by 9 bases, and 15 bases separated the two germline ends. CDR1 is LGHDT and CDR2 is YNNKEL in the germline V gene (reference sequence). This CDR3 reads CASSHQGHLISPLHF. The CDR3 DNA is TGTGCCAGCAGCCACCAGGGACATCTCATTTCACCCCTCCACTTT.

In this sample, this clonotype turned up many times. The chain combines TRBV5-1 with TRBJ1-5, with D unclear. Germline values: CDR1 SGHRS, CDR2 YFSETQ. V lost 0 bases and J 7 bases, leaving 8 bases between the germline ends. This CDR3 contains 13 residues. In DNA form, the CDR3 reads TGCGCCAGCAGCTTGGAGGGTGGGCAGCCCCAGCATTTT. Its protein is CASSLEGGQPQHF. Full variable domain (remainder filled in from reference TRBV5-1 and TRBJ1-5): KAGVTQTPRYLIKTRGQQVTLSCSPISGHRSVSWYQQTPGQGLQFLFEYFSETQRNKGNFPGRFSGRQFSNSRSEMNVSTLELGDSALYLCASSLEGGQPQHFGDGTRLSIL.

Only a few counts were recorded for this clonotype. In DNA form, the CDR3 reads TGCGCCAGCAGCCAAGAGGCCCCTCGCGATGAAGCTTTCTTT. It yields the protein CASSQEAPRDEAFF. J is TRBJ1-1 and V is TRBV4-1; no reliable D call. CDR3 length: 14 amino acids. V lost 0 bases, J lost 7 bases, and 12 bases lay in between. Germline CDR1 and CDR2: MGHRA and YSYEKL.

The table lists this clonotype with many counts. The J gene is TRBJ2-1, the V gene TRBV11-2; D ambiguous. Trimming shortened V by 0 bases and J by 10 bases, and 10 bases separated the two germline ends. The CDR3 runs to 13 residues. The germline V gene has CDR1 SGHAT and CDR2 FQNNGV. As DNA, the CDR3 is TGTGCCAGCAGCTTAGATGGCCCCGGGGAGCAGTTCTTC. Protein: CASSLDGPGEQFF.

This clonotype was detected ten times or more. CDR3 nucleotides: TGTGCCAGCAGCGTGACATGGAACACTGAAGCTTTCTTT. As protein: CASSVTWNTEAFF. The chain carries TRBV11-3 and TRBJ1-1; unclear D gene. Germline lookup yields CDR1 SGHNT and CDR2 YENEEA. The CDR3 is 13 residues long. The ends were cut back, 5 bases at V and 1 base at J, with 8 bases in the middle.

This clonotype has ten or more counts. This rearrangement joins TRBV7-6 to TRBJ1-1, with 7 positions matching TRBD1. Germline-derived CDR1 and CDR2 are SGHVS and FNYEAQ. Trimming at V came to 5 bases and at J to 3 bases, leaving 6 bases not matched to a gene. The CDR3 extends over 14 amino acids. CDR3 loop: CASSAQGVYTEAFF. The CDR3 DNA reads TGTGCCAGCAGCGCTCAGGGGGTGTACACTGAAGCTTTCTTT.

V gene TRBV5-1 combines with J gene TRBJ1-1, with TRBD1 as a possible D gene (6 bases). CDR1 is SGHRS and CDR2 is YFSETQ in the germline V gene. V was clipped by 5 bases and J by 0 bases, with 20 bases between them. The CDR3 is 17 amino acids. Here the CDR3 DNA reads TGCGCCAGCAGTGGGGGGCAGGTCCAGTGGATGAACACTGAAGCTTTCTTT. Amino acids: CASSGGQVQWMNTEAFF.

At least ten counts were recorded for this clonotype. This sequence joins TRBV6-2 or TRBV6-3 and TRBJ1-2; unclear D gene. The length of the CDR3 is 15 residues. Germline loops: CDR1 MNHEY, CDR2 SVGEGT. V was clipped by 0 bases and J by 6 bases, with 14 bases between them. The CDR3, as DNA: TGTGCCAGCAGTTACTCGAGGTCTTCCCTACATGGCTACACCTTC. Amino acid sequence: CASSYSRSSLHGYTF.